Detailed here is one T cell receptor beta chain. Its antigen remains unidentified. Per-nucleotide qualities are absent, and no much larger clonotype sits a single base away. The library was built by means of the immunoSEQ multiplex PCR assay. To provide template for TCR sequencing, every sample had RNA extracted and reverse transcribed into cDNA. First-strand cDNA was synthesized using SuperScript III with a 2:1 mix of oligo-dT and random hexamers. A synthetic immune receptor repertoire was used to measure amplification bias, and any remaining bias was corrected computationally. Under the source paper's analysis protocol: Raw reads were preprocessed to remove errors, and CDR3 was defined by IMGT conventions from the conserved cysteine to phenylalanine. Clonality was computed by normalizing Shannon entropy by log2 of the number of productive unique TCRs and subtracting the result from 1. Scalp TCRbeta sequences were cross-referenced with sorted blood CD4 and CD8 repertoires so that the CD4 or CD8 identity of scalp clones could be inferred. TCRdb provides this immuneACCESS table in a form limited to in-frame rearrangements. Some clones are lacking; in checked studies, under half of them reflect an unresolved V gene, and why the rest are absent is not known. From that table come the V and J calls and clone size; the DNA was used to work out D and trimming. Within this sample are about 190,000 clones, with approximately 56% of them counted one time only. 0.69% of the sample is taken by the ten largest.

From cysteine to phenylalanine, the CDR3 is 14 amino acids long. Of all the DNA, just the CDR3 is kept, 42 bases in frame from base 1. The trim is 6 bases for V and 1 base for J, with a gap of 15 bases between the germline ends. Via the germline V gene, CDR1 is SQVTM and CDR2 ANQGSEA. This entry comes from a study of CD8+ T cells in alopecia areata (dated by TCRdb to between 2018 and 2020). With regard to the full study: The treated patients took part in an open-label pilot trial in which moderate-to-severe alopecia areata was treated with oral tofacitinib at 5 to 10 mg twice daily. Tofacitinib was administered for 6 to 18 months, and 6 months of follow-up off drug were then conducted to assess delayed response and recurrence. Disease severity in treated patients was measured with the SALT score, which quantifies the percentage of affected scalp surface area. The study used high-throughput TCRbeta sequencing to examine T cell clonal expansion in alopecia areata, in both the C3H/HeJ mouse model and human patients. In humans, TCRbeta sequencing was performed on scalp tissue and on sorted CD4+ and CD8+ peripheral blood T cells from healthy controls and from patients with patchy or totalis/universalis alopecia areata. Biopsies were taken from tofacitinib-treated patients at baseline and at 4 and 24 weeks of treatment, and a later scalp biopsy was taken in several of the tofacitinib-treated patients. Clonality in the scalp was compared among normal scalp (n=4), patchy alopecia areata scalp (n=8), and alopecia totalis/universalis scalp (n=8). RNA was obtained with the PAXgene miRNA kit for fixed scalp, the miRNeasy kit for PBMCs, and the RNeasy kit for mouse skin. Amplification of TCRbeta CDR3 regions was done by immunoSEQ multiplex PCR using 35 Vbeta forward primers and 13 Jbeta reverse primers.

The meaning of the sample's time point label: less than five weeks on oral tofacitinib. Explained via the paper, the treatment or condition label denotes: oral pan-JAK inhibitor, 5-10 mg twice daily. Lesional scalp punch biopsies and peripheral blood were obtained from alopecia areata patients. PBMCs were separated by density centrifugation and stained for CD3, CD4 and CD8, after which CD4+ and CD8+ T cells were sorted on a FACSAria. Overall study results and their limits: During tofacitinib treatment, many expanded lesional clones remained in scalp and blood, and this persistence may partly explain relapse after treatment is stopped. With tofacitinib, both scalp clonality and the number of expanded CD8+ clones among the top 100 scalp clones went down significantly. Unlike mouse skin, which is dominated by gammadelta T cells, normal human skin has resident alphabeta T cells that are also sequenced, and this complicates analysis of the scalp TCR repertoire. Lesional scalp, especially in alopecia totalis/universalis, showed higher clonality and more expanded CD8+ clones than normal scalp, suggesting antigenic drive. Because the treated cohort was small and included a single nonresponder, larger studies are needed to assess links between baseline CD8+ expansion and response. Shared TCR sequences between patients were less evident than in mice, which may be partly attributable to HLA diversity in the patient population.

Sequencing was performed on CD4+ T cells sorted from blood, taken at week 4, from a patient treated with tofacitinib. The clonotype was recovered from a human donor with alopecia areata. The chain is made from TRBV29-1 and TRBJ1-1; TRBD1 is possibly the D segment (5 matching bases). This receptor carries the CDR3 CSVARGDANTEAFF. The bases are TGCAGCGTAGCGCGGGGGGACGCGAACACTGAAGCTTTCTTT. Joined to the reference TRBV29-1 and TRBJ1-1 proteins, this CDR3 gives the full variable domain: SAVISQKPSRDICQRGTSLTIQCQVDSQVTMMFWYRQQPGQSLTLIATANQGSEATYESGFVIDKFPISRPNLTFSTLTVSNMSPEDSSIYLCSVARGDANTEAFFGQGTRLTVV.